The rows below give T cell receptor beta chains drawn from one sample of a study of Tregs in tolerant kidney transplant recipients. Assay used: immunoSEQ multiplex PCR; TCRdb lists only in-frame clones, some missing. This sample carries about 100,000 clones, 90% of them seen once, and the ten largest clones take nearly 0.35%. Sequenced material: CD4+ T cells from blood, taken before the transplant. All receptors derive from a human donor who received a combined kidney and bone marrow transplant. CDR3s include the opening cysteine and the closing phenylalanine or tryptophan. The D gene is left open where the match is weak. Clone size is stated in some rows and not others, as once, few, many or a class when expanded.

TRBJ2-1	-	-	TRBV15	CATSRDLGVNEQFF	TGTGCCACCAGCAGAGATCTGGGAGTCAATGAGCAGTTCTTC
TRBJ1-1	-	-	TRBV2	CASSDQTGFTEAFF	TGTGCCAGCAGTGACCAGACGGGTTTCACTGAAGCTTTCTTT
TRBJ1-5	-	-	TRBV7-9	CASSPRDTPGGNQPQHF	TGTGCCAGCAGTCCCCGGGACACACCCGGAGGCAATCAGCCCCAGCATTTT
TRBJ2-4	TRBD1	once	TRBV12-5	CASGYSPGTGLAKNIQYF	TGTGCTAGTGGTTACAGCCCGGGGACAGGGTTAGCCAAAAACATTCAGTACTTC
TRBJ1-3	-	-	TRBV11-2	CASSHWAISGNTIYF	TGTGCCAGCAGCCATTGGGCCATCTCTGGAAACACCATATATTTT
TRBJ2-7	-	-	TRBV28	CASSGGGTDYEQYF	TGTGCCAGCAGCGGGGGCGGGACAGACTACGAGCAGTACTTC
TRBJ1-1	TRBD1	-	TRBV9	CASSVGQGARTEAFF	TGTGCCAGCAGCGTCGGTCAGGGGGCAAGGACTGAAGCTTTCTTT
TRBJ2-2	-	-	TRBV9	CASSVGYSVTAAGELFF	TGTGCCAGCAGCGTAGGCTATAGCGTAACGGCGGCCGGGGAGCTGTTTTTT
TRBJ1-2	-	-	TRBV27	CASSPQRPNYGYTF	TGTGCCAGCAGTCCCCAGAGGCCCAACTATGGCTACACCTTC
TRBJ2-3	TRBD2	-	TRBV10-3	CATGSLGGGTDTQYF	TGTGCCACGGGGTCGTTGGGCGGGGGGACAGATACGCAGTATTTT
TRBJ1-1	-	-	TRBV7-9	CASSLGSGTPNTEAFF	TGTGCCAGCAGCTTGGGCAGCGGGACTCCGAACACTGAAGCTTTCTTT
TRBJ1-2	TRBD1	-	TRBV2	CASSPEDRRGYTF	TGTGCCAGCAGTCCTGAGGACAGGAGAGGCTACACCTTC
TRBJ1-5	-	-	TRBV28	CASSNTGSYQPQHF	TGTGCCAGCAGTAATACAGGGAGCTATCAGCCCCAGCATTTT
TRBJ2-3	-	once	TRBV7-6	CASSFSGASDTQYF	TGTGCCAGCAGCTTTTCAGGGGCGTCAGATACGCAGTATTTT
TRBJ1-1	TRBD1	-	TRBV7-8	CASRRQGRGNTEAFF	TGTGCCAGCAGGAGACAGGGAAGGGGGAACACTGAAGCTTTCTTT
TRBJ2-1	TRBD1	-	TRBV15	CATSRDWGQTGGWGNEQFF	TGTGCCACCAGCAGAGATTGGGGCCAGACAGGGGGTTGGGGAAATGAGCAGTTCTTC
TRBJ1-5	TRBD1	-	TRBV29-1	CLQGGTYQPQHF	TGCCTACAGGGGGGGACCTATCAGCCCCAGCATTTT
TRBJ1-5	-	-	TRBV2	CASSQGVQGAQPQHF	TGTGCCAGCAGCCAAGGGGTGCAGGGTGCTCAGCCCCAGCATTTT
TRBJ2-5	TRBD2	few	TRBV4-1	CASSGTSGGAGGETQYF	TGCGCCAGCAGCGGGACTAGCGGGGGGGCCGGGGGCGAGACCCAGTACTTC
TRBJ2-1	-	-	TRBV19	CASTQVPSGEQFF	TGTGCCAGTACACAGGTCCCTTCGGGTGAGCAGTTCTTC
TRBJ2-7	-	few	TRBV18	CASSPNRVDYEQYF	TGTGCCAGCTCACCCAACAGGGTGGACTACGAGCAGTACTTC
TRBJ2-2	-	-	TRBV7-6	CASSLAGLTNTGELFF	TGTGCCAGCAGCTTAGCGGGGCTGACGAACACCGGGGAGCTGTTTTTT
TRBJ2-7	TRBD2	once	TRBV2	CASHTRLALSYEQYF	TGTGCCAGCCATACTAGACTAGCCCTCTCCTACGAGCAGTACTTC
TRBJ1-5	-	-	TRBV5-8	CASSSVGGSNQPQHF	TGTGCCAGCAGCTCCGTCGGGGGAAGCAATCAGCCCCAGCATTTT
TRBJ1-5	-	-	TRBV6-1	CASSEAGAVGQPQHF	TGTGCCAGCAGTGAAGCAGGGGCCGTGGGGCAGCCCCAGCATTTT
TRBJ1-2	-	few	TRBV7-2	CASSQRSWGTSNYGYTF	TGTGCCAGCAGCCAAAGGTCCTGGGGGACTTCTAACTATGGCTACACCTTC
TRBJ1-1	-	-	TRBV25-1	CASSESRDTTEAFF	TGTGCCAGCAGTGAATCCCGGGACACCACTGAAGCTTTCTTT
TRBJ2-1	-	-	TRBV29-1	CSVTERADNEQFF	TGCAGCGTGACAGAACGGGCTGACAATGAGCAGTTCTTC
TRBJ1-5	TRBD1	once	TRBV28	CASSPWDRENQPQHF	TGTGCCAGCAGTCCCTGGGACAGGGAGAATCAGCCCCAGCATTTT
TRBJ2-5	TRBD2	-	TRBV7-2	CASSAAGGQETQYF	TGTGCCAGCAGCGCCGCGGGGGGACAAGAGACCCAGTACTTC
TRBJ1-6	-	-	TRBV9	CASSTSWGDDSPLHF	TGTGCCAGCAGCACTAGTTGGGGGGACGATTCACCCCTCCACTTT
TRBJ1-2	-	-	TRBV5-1	CASSLGSTGGYGYTF	TGCGCCAGCAGCTTGGGTTCGACAGGCGGCTATGGCTACACCTTC
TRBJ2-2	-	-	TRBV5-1	CASSYDGGSGELFF	TGCGCCAGCAGCTATGACGGGGGTTCCGGGGAGCTGTTTTTT
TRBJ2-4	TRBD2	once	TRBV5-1	CASSLSGGGNIQYF	TGCGCCAGCAGCCTTAGCGGGGGAGGGAACATTCAGTACTTC
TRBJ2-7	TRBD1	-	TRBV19	CASSWDSPYEQYF	TGTGCCAGTAGTTGGGACAGCCCCTACGAGCAGTACTTC
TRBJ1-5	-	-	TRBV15	CATSRGNRNSIVRNQPQHF	TGTGCCACCAGCAGAGGTAATAGGAATAGCATTGTTCGCAATCAGCCCCAGCATTTT
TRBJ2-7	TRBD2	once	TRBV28	CASRAGGLAGSGEQYF	TGTGCCAGCAGAGCCGGGGGACTAGCGGGAAGTGGCGAGCAGTACTTC
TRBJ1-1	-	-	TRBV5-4	CASSLGGVYEAFF	TGTGCCAGCAGCTTGGGGGGGGTGTACGAAGCTTTCTTT
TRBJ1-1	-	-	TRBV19	CASSIGTTGLRIGKNTEAFF	TGTGCCAGTAGTATAGGGACCACAGGGCTCAGAATCGGAAAGAACACTGAAGCTTTCTTT
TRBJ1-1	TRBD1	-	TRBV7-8	CASSLAGAGGKAFF	TGTGCCAGCAGCTTAGCGGGGGCAGGGGGTAAAGCTTTCTTT
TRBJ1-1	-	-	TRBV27	CASREGGPNTEAFF	TGTGCCAGCAGGGAGGGAGGACCGAACACTGAAGCTTTCTTT
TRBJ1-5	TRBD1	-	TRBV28	CASSAGTGRQPQHF	TGTGCCAGCAGTGCCGGGACAGGGCGTCAGCCCCAGCATTTT
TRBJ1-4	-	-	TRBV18	CASSPTPVAHEKLFF	TGTGCCAGCTCACCAACCCCAGTAGCTCATGAAAAACTGTTTTTT
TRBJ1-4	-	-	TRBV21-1	CASGNLTGRGEKLFF	TGTGCCAGCGGAAACTTGACAGGGCGTGGTGAAAAACTGTTTTTT
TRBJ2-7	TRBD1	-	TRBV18	CASSPPGQKGGQYF	TGTGCCAGCTCACCACCGGGACAGAAAGGCGGGCAGTACTTC
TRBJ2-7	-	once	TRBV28	CASKDLAREQYF	TGTGCCAGCAAGGACCTAGCTCGCGAGCAGTACTTC
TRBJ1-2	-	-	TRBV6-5	CASSQTATGNYGYTF	TGTGCCAGCAGTCAAACCGCTACAGGGAACTATGGCTACACCTTC
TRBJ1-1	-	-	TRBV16	CASSQSLQGAEAFF	TGTGCCAGCAGCCAATCGTTGCAGGGCGCTGAAGCTTTCTTT
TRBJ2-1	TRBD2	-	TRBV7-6	CASSLVTLGTSRVNEQFF	TGTGCCAGCAGCTTAGTTACCTTGGGGACTAGTAGGGTTAATGAGCAGTTCTTC
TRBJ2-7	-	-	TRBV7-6	CASSLSAGSYEQYF	TGTGCCAGCAGCTTATCGGCAGGGTCCTACGAGCAGTACTTC
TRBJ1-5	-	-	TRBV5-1	CASSLGPDSNQPQHF	TGCGCCAGCAGCTTGGGGCCCGATAGCAATCAGCCCCAGCATTTT
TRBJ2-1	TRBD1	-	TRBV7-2	CASSVGQGEGEQFF	TGTGCCAGCAGCGTGGGACAGGGCGAGGGTGAGCAGTTCTTC
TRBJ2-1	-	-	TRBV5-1	CASSGFPRSISYNEQFF	TGCGCCAGCAGCGGGTTCCCGCGGAGCATCTCCTACAATGAGCAGTTCTTC
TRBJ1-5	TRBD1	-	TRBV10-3	CATSGGSNQPQHF	TGTGCCACCTCAGGGGGAAGCAATCAGCCCCAGCATTTT
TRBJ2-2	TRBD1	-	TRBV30	CAWRRTGVGGELFF	TGTGCCTGGAGGAGGACAGGGGTGGGCGGGGAGCTGTTTTTT